This is a list of T cell receptor beta chains from one sample in a study of blood T cell repertoires in COVID-19. The assay was immunoSEQ multiplex PCR, and TCRdb's table has in-frame clones only and misses some. The sample has approximately 350,000 clones, roughly 90% seen once. The specimen sequenced was peripheral blood. The receptors shown here come from a woman aged 30 to 39 with COVID-19, enrolled during active disease. CDR3s include the opening cysteine and the closing phenylalanine or tryptophan. Each record gives: CDR3 DNA, CDR3 protein, clone size, J gene, CDR3 length, D gene, V gene. D genes are given only for firm matches. Size is stated for part of the rows, as once, few or many counts, or as a class when the clone is expanded.

TGTGCCAGCAGTCAACGGTTGGGGGGAATCGGAGAGACCCAGTACTTC CASSQRLGGIGETQYF few TRBJ2-5 16 - TRBV11-3
TGTGCCAGCGGCCCCACCGGGACAGGGGGCGAAGCCCTCCACTTT CASGPTGTGGEALHF - TRBJ1-6 15 TRBD1 TRBV5-6
TGTGCCAGCAGCTTTACAGGGGCCCGGGAGACCCAGTACTTC CASSFTGARETQYF - TRBJ2-5 14 TRBD1 TRBV7-2
TGCGCCAGCAGCCAAGAACCGGGGGGGAACACCGGGGAGCTGTTTTTT CASSQEPGGNTGELFF - TRBJ2-2 16 TRBD2 TRBV4-1
TGTGCCTGGACAGGCCCCCGACAGGAGACCTACACCGGGGAGCTGTTTTTT CAWTGPRQETYTGELFF few TRBJ2-2 17 - TRBV30
TGTGCCAGCAGCGTAGTAAGGACACGCGACGGAGGGTATAGTTCACCCCTCCACTTT CASSVVRTRDGGYSSPLHF - TRBJ1-6 19 - TRBV9
TGTGCCAGCAGCTTAGCTGACAGGGGGCCCTACGAGCAGTACTTC CASSLADRGPYEQYF - TRBJ2-7 15 TRBD1 TRBV7-2
TGCGCCAGCAGCTTGGCCTTCGGGGTCGTGTCCTACAATGAGCAGTTCTTC CASSLAFGVVSYNEQFF - TRBJ2-1 17 - TRBV5-1
TGTGCCAGCAGCGCCGGGACAGGGGCTGAAAAACTGTTTTTT CASSAGTGAEKLFF - TRBJ1-4 14 TRBD1 TRBV13
TGCGCCAGCAGCCAGGGACAGGGGGCACCTTACTCTGGAAACACCATATATTTT CASSQGQGAPYSGNTIYF - TRBJ1-3 18 TRBD1 TRBV4-3
TGTGCCAGCAGCTTACAAGAGCTCGGGTGGGAGCAGTTCTTC CASSLQELGWEQFF - TRBJ2-1 14 - TRBV7-2
TGTGCCAGCAGTGAAGCGCTCCGGGAGGGCCTAACAGATACGCAGTATTTT CASSEALREGLTDTQYF once TRBJ2-3 17 TRBD2 TRBV6-1
TGTGCCAGCAGTAAACTAGCGGGAGGGTACAATGAGCAGTTCTTC CASSKLAGGYNEQFF few TRBJ2-1 15 TRBD2 TRBV2
TGCGCCAGCAGAATCAGCGGGGGCCACACCGGGGAGCTGTTTTTT CASRISGGHTGELFF few TRBJ2-2 15 TRBD2 TRBV5-1
TGTGCCAGCAGGAAGAGCTACGGGGGCACTGAAGCTTTCTTT CASRKSYGGTEAFF - TRBJ1-1 14 - TRBV6-5
TGTGCCACCAATTGGGGAGAGAACTATGGCTACACCTTC CATNWGENYGYTF - TRBJ1-2 13 - TRBV19
TGTGCCAGCAGCTTGGGGCTAGCGGGGGGGCCGAACACAGATACGCAGTATTTT CASSLGLAGGPNTDTQYF - TRBJ2-3 18 TRBD2 TRBV5-4
TGTGCCAGCAGTGGACAGGGGAGCCAGCCCCAGCATTTT CASSGQGSQPQHF few TRBJ1-5 13 TRBD1 TRBV2
TGTGCCAGTAGTATTATGCATGACTTTAATGAAAAACTGTTTTTT CASSIMHDFNEKLFF once TRBJ1-4 15 - TRBV19
TGTGCCAGCAGCCCACGCCACCCGGGTTTCGAAAAACTGTTTTTT CASSPRHPGFEKLFF - TRBJ1-4 15 - TRBV11-3
TGTGCCAGCCGACTAGCTGGATCATACAATGAGCAGTTCTTC CASRLAGSYNEQFF - TRBJ2-1 14 TRBD2 TRBV19
TGTGCCAGCAGTTTGGAGTCGGGTAGCGGGGGGTCGTCAGATACGCAGTATTTT CASSLESGSGGSSDTQYF - TRBJ2-3 18 TRBD2 TRBV6-4
TGTGCCAGCACAACTCACCACCCGATTCTTAATCAGCCCCAGCATTTT CASTTHHPILNQPQHF - TRBJ1-5 16 - TRBV7-9
TGCGCCAGCAGCTTGTCCGTTGTTCTCGGGGATGGCTACACCTTC CASSLSVVLGDGYTF once TRBJ1-2 15 - TRBV5-1
TGTGCCAGCAGCGCAACCGGGACAGGGGGTGAAAAACTGTTTTTT CASSATGTGGEKLFF - TRBJ1-4 15 TRBD1 TRBV3-1/TRBV3-2
TGTGCCAGCTCGGACAGACGAACGAATGAGCAGTTCTTC CASSDRRTNEQFF - TRBJ2-1 13 - TRBV25-1
TGCGCCAGCAGCTCGACAGGGGCTCCCCTCGTGAGCTACACCTTC CASSSTGAPLVSYTF - TRBJ1-2 15 TRBD1 TRBV5-1
TGCGCCAGCAGACCGGGACAGGGGGCCCTAGCAACTAATGAAAAACTGTTTTTT CASRPGQGALATNEKLFF - TRBJ1-4 18 TRBD1 TRBV10-1
TGTGCCAGCAGGTACCGCGGGGGCGCTAGTAACCATGAGCAGTTCTTC CASRYRGGASNHEQFF - TRBJ2-1 16 - TRBV7-2
TGCGCCAGCAGCCAAGATTGGAGCGGGAGCCCCCCCTACAATGAGCAGTTCTTC CASSQDWSGSPPYNEQFF - TRBJ2-1 18 TRBD2 TRBV4-3
TGTGCCAGCAGCCATGGAGACAGGCTCAGAGAGCAGTACTTC CASSHGDRLREQYF - TRBJ2-7 14 - TRBV4-2
TGTGCCAGCAGCTTAGATCAGGGTATCCATACGCAGTATTTT CASSLDQGIHTQYF - TRBJ2-3 14 - TRBV11-2
TGTGCCAGCAGTCAACAGGGCTACGAGCAGTACTTC CASSQQGYEQYF once TRBJ2-7 12 - TRBV28
TGTGCCAGTACCGAAGCGGGGGCAGGGACCCAAGAGACCCAGTACTTC CASTEAGAGTQETQYF - TRBJ2-5 16 TRBD2 TRBV19
TGCGCCAGCAGCCAAGATACCAGGCAGGGGCCTTATGGCTACACCTTC CASSQDTRQGPYGYTF - TRBJ1-2 16 - TRBV4-3
TGTGCCAGTAGTATAGCAATGGGACAGGGGTACAATGAGCAGTTCTTC CASSIAMGQGYNEQFF - TRBJ2-1 16 TRBD1 TRBV19
TGTGCCAGCATGGTCCAGGCAAGTTATGGCTACACCTTC CASMVQASYGYTF - TRBJ1-2 13 - TRBV28
TGTGCCAGCAGCGCGAGATTGGGACAGGGGTATGAAAAACTGTTTTTT CASSARLGQGYEKLFF - TRBJ1-4 16 TRBD1 TRBV5-5
TGTGCCAGCAGTTTATCGATTCTAACAGGGGGCAACTATGGCTACACCTTC CASSLSILTGGNYGYTF - TRBJ1-2 17 TRBD1 TRBV27
TGTGCCAGCAGCCAAGATGTCGGGTACCCCCCAGATACGCAGTATTTT CASSQDVGYPPDTQYF - TRBJ2-3 16 - TRBV4-2
TGTGCCAGCAGAGCACAGGGTCCGGACGAGCAGTACTTC CASRAQGPDEQYF once TRBJ2-7 13 - TRBV27
TGTGCCAGCAGCTTGGGGAATACAGGGCTGGGTTCACCCCTCCACTTT CASSLGNTGLGSPLHF - TRBJ1-6 16 - TRBV7-8
TGTGCCACCAGCAGAGTACCGGGACTAGTCTACAATGAGCAGTTCTTC CATSRVPGLVYNEQFF - TRBJ2-1 16 TRBD2 TRBV15
TGTGCCAGCAGTCGGACAGATTATCTGAACACTGAAGCTTTCTTT CASSRTDYLNTEAFF - TRBJ1-1 15 - TRBV28
TGTGCCAGCAGCCCACGTAGTATGAACACTGAAGCTTTCTTT CASSPRSMNTEAFF - TRBJ1-1 14 - TRBV3-1/TRBV3-2
TGTGCCAGCAGCCCCCCTAGGGGGATCGTGAACACTGAAGCTTTCTTT CASSPPRGIVNTEAFF - TRBJ1-1 16 - TRBV7-2
TGCGCCAGCAGCGCCGGAGAGAGCACAGATACGCAGTATTTT CASSAGESTDTQYF - TRBJ2-3 14 - TRBV5-1
TGTGCCAGCAGCTTAGCAGGGACCAGGGGCCCCGCGGGAGATACGCAGTATTTT CASSLAGTRGPAGDTQYF once TRBJ2-3 18 - TRBV7-2
TGTGCCAGCTTCACCCTTAGGGGGTTGATGGACTACGAGCAGTACTTC CASFTLRGLMDYEQYF - TRBJ2-7 16 - TRBV14
TGTGCCAGTTCTTCGCCTGAGGGGCAGTATTTT CASSSPEGQYF - TRBJ2-3 11 - TRBV19
TGTGCCAGCAGTTTCTTCACAGGGGGCGGGAATACGCAGTATTTT CASSFFTGGGNTQYF - TRBJ2-3 15 TRBD1 TRBV27
TGTGCCAGCAGCCGAGAATACGGGTTCAGCACAGATACGCAGTATTTT CASSREYGFSTDTQYF - TRBJ2-3 16 - TRBV7-9
TGTGCCAGCAGCTCCCGGGACAGAAATAGCAATCAGCCCCAGCATTTT CASSSRDRNSNQPQHF - TRBJ1-5 16 - TRBV21-1
TGTGCCAGCAGTGCACAGGGGAATGGCTACACCTTC CASSAQGNGYTF once TRBJ1-2 12 TRBD1 TRBV12-3/TRBV12-4
TGTGCCAGCTCGACAGGACAGGGACCCCACGAGCAGTACTTC CASSTGQGPHEQYF - TRBJ2-7 14 TRBD1 TRBV18
TGCGCCAGCAGTGAGGACAGAGCGGGGGTCGCTGGCTACACCTTC CASSEDRAGVAGYTF - TRBJ1-2 15 - TRBV10-2
TGCAGCGTGGAACTAGCGGCACACCAAGAGACCCAGTACTTC CSVELAAHQETQYF - TRBJ2-5 14 TRBD2 TRBV29-1